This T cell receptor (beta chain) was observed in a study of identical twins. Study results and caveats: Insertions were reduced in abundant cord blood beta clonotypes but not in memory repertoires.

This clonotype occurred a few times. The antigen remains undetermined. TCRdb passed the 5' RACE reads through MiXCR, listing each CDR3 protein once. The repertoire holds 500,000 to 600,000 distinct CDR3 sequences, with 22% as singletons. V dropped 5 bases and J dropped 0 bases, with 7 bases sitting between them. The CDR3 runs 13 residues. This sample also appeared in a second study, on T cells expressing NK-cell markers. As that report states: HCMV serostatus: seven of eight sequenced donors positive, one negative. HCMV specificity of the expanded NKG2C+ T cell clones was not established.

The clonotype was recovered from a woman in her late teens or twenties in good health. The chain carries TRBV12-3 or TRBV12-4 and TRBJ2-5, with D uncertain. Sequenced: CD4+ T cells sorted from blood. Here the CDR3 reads CASSDPYQETQYF. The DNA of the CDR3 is TGTGCCAGCAGTGATCCGTACCAAGAGACCCAGTACTTC.